What follows are 27 T cell receptor beta chains derived from one specimen sequenced in a study of cytomegalovirus exposure and HLA in healthy donors. Vbeta (60) and Jbeta (13) primers were used in the PCR. Generated by immunoSEQ multiplex PCR, the TCRdb table keeps only in-frame clones and is missing some. The sample data list approximately 130,000 clones. The sequenced sample consisted of PBMCs. These receptors came from a woman aged 60 to 75 in good health and CMV-seronegative.

As regards this clone: The same CDR3 also results from other DNA sequences found in this sample. The V gene is TRBV5-4, the J gene TRBJ2-7, with D possibly TRBD2 on 5 matching bases. Trimming stripped 0 bases from V and 5 bases from J, with 18 bases between. This CDR3 contains 16 residues. Germline-derived CDR1 and CDR2 are SGHNT and YYREEE (reference sequence). CDR3 nucleotide sequence: TGTGCCAGCAGCTTGGGGGGAGAGGTAGTCGCGGACGAGCAGTACTTC. It yields the protein CASSLGGEVVADEQYF.

The rearrangement joins TRBV28 to TRBJ1-1; D remains ambiguous. The CDR3 is made up of 13 amino acids. Germline CDR1 is MDHEN and CDR2 is SYDVKM. V was shortened by 5 bases and J by 0 bases, with 7 bases between the two germline ends. CDR3 DNA: TGTGCCAGCAGTAGTACGGTGAACACTGAAGCTTTCTTT. This sequence encodes CASSSTVNTEAFF.

This chain joins TRBV6-1 and TRBJ1-5; D remains unclear. The CDR3 runs 14 residues. The ends were cut back, 7 bases at V and 2 bases at J, with 12 bases in the middle. CDR1 and CDR2 (germline): MNHNS, SASEGT. The CDR3 region has the DNA TGTGCCAGCACCGGGAGGGTGGGCAATCAGCCCCAGCATTTT. Amino acids: CASTGRVGNQPQHF.

This chain joins TRBV2 and TRBJ2-2; D gene unclear. V shed 6 bases and J shed 4 bases, with 12 bases lying between them. This CDR3 is 14 amino acids long. Germline V gene lookup returns CDR1 SNHLY and CDR2 FYNNEI. CDR3 loop: CASRTVPSTGELFF. CDR3 coding DNA: TGTGCCAGCAGAACAGTACCCAGCACCGGGGAGCTGTTTTTT.

V is TRBV27 and J is TRBJ1-1; D perhaps matches TRBD1 (5 bases). The germline gives CDR1 MNHEY, CDR2 SMNVEV (reference sequence). The CDR3 has 14 residues. The V end lost 3 bases, the J end lost 4 bases, and 12 bases lay between the germline ends. CDR3 sequence reads: CASSFGGAITEAFF. CDR3 nucleotide sequence: TGTGCCAGCAGTTTCGGGGGAGCTATCACTGAAGCTTTCTTT.

The CDR3 sequence: CASSPRAVYNEQFF. The CDR3 region has the DNA TGTGCCAGCAGCCCGAGGGCAGTATACAATGAGCAGTTCTTC. J is TRBJ2-1 and V is TRBV7-3; TRBD2 is a possible D gene (5 bases). Germline CDR1 SGHTA, CDR2 FQGTGA. CDR3 size: 14 residues. Trimming removed 5 bases from V and 4 bases from J, with 12 bases in between.

The rearrangement links TRBV9 to TRBJ1-6, with D unclear. The CDR3 sequence is 13 residues long. Germline V CDR1 and CDR2: SGDLS, YYNGEE. Trimming removed 0 bases at V and 10 bases at J, with 8 bases between. CDR3 in amino acids: CASSVGAGSPLHF. CDR3 in DNA: TGTGCCAGCAGCGTAGGGGCAGGATCACCCCTCCACTTT.

This chain links TRBV7-9 with TRBJ2-5; the match to TRBD1 covers 10 bases. V lost 3 bases, J lost 5 bases, and 3 bases stayed unmatched. From germline, CDR1 is SEHNR and CDR2 FQNEAQ (reference sequence). The CDR3 loop spans 14 amino acids. CDR3 protein: CASSFGTGDETQYF. CDR3 bases: TGTGCCAGCAGCTTCGGGACAGGGGATGAGACCCAGTACTTC.

V usage is TRBV6-6 and J usage is TRBJ2-1, with TRBD2 matching over 13 bases. The CDR3 totals 16 residues. The V and J ends lost 5 bases and 5 bases, in that order; junction bases with no gene match: 6. CDR1 is MNHNY and CDR2 is SVGAGI in the germline V gene (reference sequence). The CDR3 reads CASSPQGLAGNNEQFF. CDR3 DNA: TGTGCCAGCAGTCCACAGGGACTAGCGGGGAACAATGAGCAGTTCTTC.

The CDR3 here is CATTRQGAGEKLFF. In DNA, the CDR3 is TGTGCCACGACTAGACAGGGGGCGGGAGAAAAACTGTTTTTT. The chain joins TRBV15 to TRBJ1-4; 10 bases are shared with TRBD1. Per germline, CDR1 LNHNV and CDR2 YYDKDF (reference sequence). With V trimmed by 9 bases and J by 8 bases, 9 bases remained unmatched. The CDR3 contains 14 residues.

This rearrangement joins TRBV13 to TRBJ1-2; 7 bases are shared with TRBD1. V shed 4 bases and J 5 bases; nucleotides not matched to a gene: 10. The germline V gene has CDR1 PRHDT and CDR2 FYEKMQ (reference sequence). The CDR3 length is 15 residues. The DNA of the CDR3 is TGTGCCAGCAGCTCCACCCTTTGGGGACAGTATGGCTACACCTTC. It specifies CASSSTLWGQYGYTF.

J is TRBJ1-3 and V is TRBV5-1, with D tentatively TRBD1 (6 bases). The CDR3 loop spans 15 amino acids. The germline gives CDR1 SGHRS, CDR2 YFSETQ. V was pared by 1 base and J by 0 bases, with 8 bases between. The CDR3 loop reads CASSLLGGSGNTIYF. CDR3 coding DNA: TGCGCCAGCAGCTTGTTAGGGGGCTCTGGAAACACCATATATTTT.

The chain combines TRBV6-5 with TRBJ2-7, with D perhaps TRBD1 (5 bases). Germline loops: CDR1 MNHEY, CDR2 SVGAGI. The CDR3 extends over 15 amino acids. V was pared by 4 bases and J by 2 bases, with 15 bases between. The CDR3 spells CASSFSDSPTYEQYF. CDR3 sequence (DNA): TGTGCCAGCAGTTTCTCTGACAGTCCTACCTACGAGCAGTACTTC.

The rearrangement uses TRBV28 and TRBJ1-2, with D possibly being TRBD1 (6 bases). The CDR3 extends over 13 amino acids. Trimming left V 6 bases short and J 3 bases short, with 11 bases between. Germline V gene data show CDR1 as MDHEN and CDR2 as SYDVKM. DNA for the CDR3: TGTGCCAGCAGAAGGGGGGGAGACTATGGCTACACCTTC. Amino acids: CASRRGGDYGYTF.

The V call is TRBV14, the J call TRBJ2-2; TRBD2 might be the D (6 bases). The ends were cut back, 0 bases at V and 6 bases at J, with 17 bases in the middle. This CDR3 has 17 residues. Germline V CDR1 and CDR2: SGHDN, FVKESK. For the CDR3, the DNA is TGTGCCAGCAGCCAAGACGGGCGGGGCGTCCTGGCCGGGGAGCTGTTTTTT. Its protein product is CASSQDGRGVLAGELFF.

V usage is TRBV30 and J usage is TRBJ1-5; TRBD1 agrees at 9 bases. The germline V gene encodes CDR1 GTSNPN and CDR2 SVGIG (reference sequence). The CDR3 totals 12 residues. V was pared by 4 bases and J by 6 bases, with 1 base of the junction left unmatched. In DNA, the CDR3 is TGTGCCTGGAACAGGGGGCCTCAGCCCCAGCATTTT. Amino acids: CAWNRGPQPQHF.

V usage is TRBV5-5 and J usage is TRBJ2-6, with 9 bases lining up with TRBD1. The V gene's germline CDR1 is SGHKS and CDR2 YYEKEE (reference sequence). V shed 3 bases, J shed 2 bases, and the junction held 0 bases outside the gene matches. The CDR3 length is 15 residues. This CDR3 reads CASSWDRAGANVLTF. The CDR3, as DNA: TGTGCCAGCAGCTGGGACAGGGCTGGGGCCAACGTCCTGACTTTC.

The rearrangement joins TRBV9 to TRBJ2-1; D remains ambiguous. The germline V gene has CDR1 SGDLS and CDR2 YYNGEE. The CDR3 loop spans 16 amino acids. Between the trimmed V and J ends, which lost 4 bases and 9 bases, there was a span of 23 bases. This chain's CDR3 is CASSPRQASALREQFF. The CDR3, as DNA: TGTGCCAGCAGCCCCCGCCAAGCCTCCGCCCTCCGTGAGCAGTTCTTC.

The CDR3 is CASSTGQGAENSPLHF. DNA of the CDR3: TGTGCCAGCAGTACCGGACAGGGGGCAGAAAATTCACCCCTCCACTTT. The rearrangement joins TRBV28 to TRBJ1-6; 11 bases match TRBD1. V lost 5 bases, J lost 7 bases, and 7 bases stayed unmatched. The CDR3 runs to 16 residues. Germline V CDR1 and CDR2: MDHEN, SYDVKM.

The rearrangement joins TRBV5-4 to TRBJ2-6, with a possible D match to TRBD1 (5 bases). The length of the CDR3 is 16 residues. V lost 0 bases, J lost 2 bases, and 9 bases lay in between. Germline CDR1 is SGHNT and CDR2 is YYREEE (reference sequence). In DNA form, the CDR3 reads TGTGCCAGCAGCTTGGGCAGGGCCCCTGGGGCCAACGTCCTGACTTTC. Its protein is CASSLGRAPGANVLTF.

The chain uses TRBV5-5 and TRBJ2-1; 10 positions agree with TRBD1. Germline CDR1 reads SGHKS; CDR2 reads YYEKEE (reference sequence). With 2 bases clipped from V and 2 bases from J, the junction kept 4 bases outside the gene matches. This CDR3 has 16 residues. The CDR3 region is CASSFSGQGPYNEQFF. Written as DNA, the CDR3 is TGTGCCAGCAGCTTTTCGGGACAGGGGCCCTACAATGAGCAGTTCTTC.

The chain employs TRBV18 and TRBJ2-1; possible D gene TRBD2, 5 bases. The germline CDR1 and CDR2 sequences are KGHSH and LQKENI. Trimming shortened V by 5 bases and J by 6 bases, and 17 bases separated the two germline ends. The CDR3 is made up of 15 amino acids. Here the CDR3 DNA reads TGTGCCAGCTCAGTAGCAGGTGGGAGTGGCAATGAGCAGTTCTTC. Translating it yields CASSVAGGSGNEQFF.

DNA of the CDR3: TGCGCCAGCAGTCACCCGGACAGGGACAACACTACCGGGGAGCTGTTTTTT. Amino acid sequence: CASSHPDRDNTTGELFF. The chain couples TRBV23-1 to TRBJ2-2, with 8 nucleotides matching TRBD1. TRBV23-1 is placed among ORFs of uncertain function. J lost 5 bases, V lost 3 bases, and 11 bases had no gene match. This CDR3 region has 17 residues.

The CDR3 protein is CASSFATGDNSPLHF. The DNA of the CDR3 is TGCGCCAGCAGCTTCGCGACAGGGGACAATTCACCCCTCCACTTT. The chain employs TRBV5-1 and TRBJ1-6, with 8 nucleotides matching TRBD1. The CDR3 is 15 amino acids. Trimming cost V 2 bases and J 7 bases; bases outside gene matches: 5. In germline, CDR1 is SGHRS, CDR2 YFSETQ.

J is TRBJ2-3 and V is TRBV10-3, with TRBD2 matching 9 bases. The trim removed 7 bases at V and 6 bases at J, leaving 11 bases unmatched. CDR1 and CDR2 (germline): ENHRY, SYGVKD. The CDR3 extends over 15 amino acids. The CDR3 reads CAITRAGGGADTQYF. The DNA for the CDR3 is TGTGCCATCACCCGAGCGGGAGGAGGAGCGGATACGCAGTATTTT.

The CDR3 bases are TGTGCCATTGGGACAGGGAGTAATTCACCCCTCCACTTT. Translated: CAIGTGSNSPLHF. The gene calls are TRBV10-3 and TRBJ1-6, with 9 bases aligning to TRBD1. J was trimmed by 6 bases and V by 9 bases; bases with no gene match: 3. The CDR3 consists of 13 residues. Looked up from germline, CDR1 is ENHRY and CDR2 is SYGVKD.

This sequence joins TRBV7-9 and TRBJ1-6; 8 bases fit TRBD1. Per the germline V gene, CDR1 is SEHNR and CDR2 is FQNEAQ (reference sequence). With V trimmed by 5 bases and J by 7 bases, 7 bases remained unmatched. The CDR3 has 15 residues. CDR3 amino acids: CASSLGQGGNSPLHF. In DNA form, the CDR3 reads TGTGCCAGCAGCCTTGGACAGGGAGGGAATTCACCCCTCCACTTT.